Listed here are 14 T cell receptor beta chains from one sample, sequenced in a study of blood T cell repertoires in COVID-19. The protocol was immunoSEQ multiplex PCR, while the TCRdb copy is restricted to in-frame clones and leaves out a portion. The sample carries roughly 130,000 clones, around nine tenths recorded once. The sample consisted of peripheral blood. All receptors derive from a man aged 60-69 years with COVID-19, enrolled during active disease.

The V and J genes are TRBV6-6 and TRBJ1-2; D is perhaps TRBD1 (5 bases). V lost 5 bases, J lost 8 bases, and 15 bases lay in between. There are 13 residues in the CDR3. CDR1 and CDR2 (germline): MNHNY, SVGAGI (reference sequence). For the CDR3, the DNA is TGTGCCAGCAGTACGGGGGTTCTCTACGGCTACACCTTC. Its protein is CASSTGVLYGYTF.

The J gene is TRBJ1-6, the V gene TRBV9; tentative D call: TRBD1 (5 bases). V gave up 1 base and J gave up 7 bases, with 12 bases separating them. Germline CDR1 reads SGDLS; CDR2 reads YYNGEE. CDR3 length equals 15 residues. CDR3 region: CASSVLETENSPLHF. In DNA form, the CDR3 reads TGTGCCAGCAGCGTACTAGAGACAGAGAATTCACCCCTCCACTTT.

V and J are TRBV6-6 and TRBJ1-2, with no clear D. The CDR3 is 14 amino acids. Deletions cut 11 bases from V and 0 bases from J, with 16 bases between. Germline V gene data show CDR1 as MNHNY and CDR2 as SVGAGI (reference sequence). The CDR3, as DNA: TGTGCCGGAGCGGGTGAGGCCACTAACTATGGCTACACCTTC. Residues: CAGAGEATNYGYTF.

This clone was detected once. This chain connects TRBV28 to TRBJ2-7, with 8 bases fitting TRBD2. Germline CDR1 is MDHEN and CDR2 is SYDVKM. The ends lost 4 bases at V and 3 bases at J; junction bases unmatched: 8. The CDR3 has 15 residues. DNA of the CDR3: TGTGCCAGCAGTTGGCCGGGACTAGGGGTCTACGAGCAGTACTTC. It yields the protein CASSWPGLGVYEQYF.

This clone showed up many times. This chain uses TRBV10-1 with TRBJ1-1; D is ambiguous. CDR3 size: 13 residues. Trimming cost V 6 bases and J 5 bases, with 13 bases left between them. Germline CDR1 is WNHNN and CDR2 is SYGVQD (reference sequence). CDR3 sequence: CASRARERTEAFF. The CDR3 DNA reads TGCGCCAGCAGAGCCCGGGAGAGGACTGAAGCTTTCTTT.

The chain links TRBV18 to TRBJ2-7; no clear D. The germline CDR1 and CDR2 sequences are KGHSH and LQKENI. The CDR3 contains 14 residues. Trimming took 4 bases from V and 6 from J, leaving 16 bases between them. CDR3 bases: TGTGCCAGCTCACTCCAAGCGACGGAATTCGAGCAGTACTTC. This encodes CASSLQATEFEQYF.

The chain carries TRBV7-3 and TRBJ2-3, with 10 positions matching TRBD2. V lost 5 bases, J lost 3 bases, and 5 bases stayed unmatched. The CDR3 consists of 15 residues. Germline V CDR1 and CDR2: SGHTA, FQGTGA. DNA for the CDR3: TGTGCCAGCAGCGAGGGACTAGCGCAGACAGATACGCAGTATTTT. As protein: CASSEGLAQTDTQYF. Full variable domain (outside the CDR3, taken from reference TRBV7-3 and TRBJ2-3): GAGVSQTPSNKVTEKGKYVELRCDPISGHTALYWYRQSLGQGPEFLIYFQGTGAADDSGLPNDRFFAVRPEGSVSTLKIQRTERGDSAVYLCASSEGLAQTDTQYFGPGTRLTVL.

This clone was detected only a few times. A read error may account for a junction end that differs from germline. This rearrangement joins TRBV10-1 to TRBJ2-7, with D maybe TRBD2 (6 bases). There are 9 residues in the CDR3. Germline V lookup: CDR1 WNHNN, CDR2 SYGVQD (reference sequence). CDR3 DNA: TGCGCCAGCAGAAGGGACTCAGACTTC. Encoded protein: CASRRDSDF.

The V and J genes are TRBV7-3 and TRBJ1-5, with TRBD1 matching over 11 bases. The CDR3 consists of 17 residues. Looked up from germline, CDR1 is SGHTA and CDR2 is FQGTGA. V shed 4 bases, J shed 8 bases, and the junction held 13 bases outside the gene matches. The CDR3, as DNA: TGTGCCAGCAGCTCGGGACAGGGGGAAGGGGATCGGGAGCCCCAGCATTTT. Its translation is CASSSGQGEGDREPQHF. The whole variable domain, filled in from reference TRBV7-3 and TRBJ1-5, reads GAGVSQTPSNKVTEKGKYVELRCDPISGHTALYWYRQSLGQGPEFLIYFQGTGAADDSGLPNDRFFAVRPEGSVSTLKIQRTERGDSAVYLCASSSGQGEGDREPQHFGDGTRLSIL.

This chain joins TRBV28 and TRBJ2-7, with D unclear. The CDR3 is made up of 12 amino acids. Trimming removed 4 bases at V and 4 bases at J, with 8 bases between. Germline-derived CDR1 and CDR2 are MDHEN and SYDVKM. The CDR3 loop reads CASSSTVYEQYF. CDR3 bases: TGTGCCAGCAGTTCTACAGTTTACGAGCAGTACTTC.

The chain is built from TRBV29-1 and TRBJ1-1, with D perhaps TRBD1 (5 bases). Germline-derived CDR1 and CDR2 are SQVTM and ANQGSEA. Trimming took off 7 bases at V and 2 bases at J, with 14 bases between the two ends. CDR3 length: 13 residues. The DNA of the CDR3 is TGCAGCGCCCAGGGATGGGGAAACACTGAAGCTTTCTTT. Its protein is CSAQGWGNTEAFF.

The chain recombines TRBV6-1 with TRBJ2-1; no clear D. The CDR3 is 13 residues long. V was shortened by 2 bases and J by 3 bases, with 5 bases between the two germline ends. Germline loops: CDR1 MNHNS, CDR2 SASEGT. The CDR3: CASSETVYNEQFF. In nucleotides, the CDR3 is TGTGCCAGCAGTGAAACGGTCTACAATGAGCAGTTCTTC.

V is TRBV7-2 and J is TRBJ2-1; 7 positions agree with TRBD2. The CDR3 runs 15 residues. The J segment lost 4 bases and the V segment lost 5 bases, leaving 8 bases of the junction unmatched. Germline loops: CDR1 SGHTA, CDR2 FQGNSA. The CDR3 region is CASSAGLVSYNEQFF. CDR3 nucleotide sequence: TGTGCCAGCAGCGCTGGACTAGTATCTTACAATGAGCAGTTCTTC.

The table lists this clone with a few counts. The rearrangement joins TRBV10-1 to TRBJ2-3; TRBD2 matches 10 bases. The CDR3 extends over 17 amino acids. The germline V gene has CDR1 WNHNN and CDR2 SYGVQD (reference sequence). With V trimmed by 5 bases and J by 1 base, 9 bases remained unmatched. CDR3 amino acids: CASSTGLAGEGTDTQYF. The CDR3 coding sequence is TGCGCCAGCAGTACGGGCCTAGCGGGAGAGGGCACAGATACGCAGTATTTT.